The sequence of this T cell receptor beta chain was determined in a study of blood T cell repertoires in COVID-19. Overall study context: Specimens from acute and convalescent COVID-19 originated in the United States, Italy and Spain. From T cells, B-cell-depleted T cells, or PBMCs came the material, which was cDNA or gDNA.

J lost 5 bases, V lost 5 bases, and 2 bases had no gene match. Looked up from germline, CDR1 is LGHNT and CDR2 is FRNRAP. The CDR3 runs to 13 residues. During active infection, Seattle patients enrolled and were then monitored through disease. Source study methods: For nucleated cells, counts were estimated from reference gene primer amplification. Sequenced by immunoSEQ multiplex PCR; TCRdb stores in-frame clones only, minus some. V and J calls and clone size come straight from that table; D and trimming were deduced from the DNA. This sample carries some 73,000 clones, approximately 86% of them seen once, and the ten largest clones take about 6.5%.

The sequenced sample was peripheral blood. The clonotype was recovered from a man older than 75 with COVID-19, enrolled during active disease. The chain links TRBV12-5 to TRBJ2-5, with 10 bases matching TRBD1. The CDR3 DNA sequence: TGTGCTAGTGGTGGGACAGGGGTGGAGACCCAGTACTTC. Its translation: CASGGTGVETQYF.